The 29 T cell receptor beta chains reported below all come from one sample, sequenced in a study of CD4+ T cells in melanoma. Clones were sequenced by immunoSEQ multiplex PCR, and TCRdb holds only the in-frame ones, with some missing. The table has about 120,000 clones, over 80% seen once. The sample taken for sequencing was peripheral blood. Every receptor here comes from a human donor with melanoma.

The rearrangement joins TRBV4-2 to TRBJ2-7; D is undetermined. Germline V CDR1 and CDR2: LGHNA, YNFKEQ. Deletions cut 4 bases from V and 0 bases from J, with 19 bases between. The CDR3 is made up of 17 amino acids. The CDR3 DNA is TGTGCCAGCAGCCCTGTGTTGATCTCCCCATCCTCCTACGAGCAGTACTTC. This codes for CASSPVLISPSSYEQYF.

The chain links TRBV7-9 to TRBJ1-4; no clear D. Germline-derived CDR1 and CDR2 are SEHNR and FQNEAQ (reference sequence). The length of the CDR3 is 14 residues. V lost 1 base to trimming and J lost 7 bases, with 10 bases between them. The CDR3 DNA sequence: TGTGCCAGCAGCTTAGTCGTCGGGAGTGAAAAACTGTTTTTT. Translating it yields CASSLVVGSEKLFF.

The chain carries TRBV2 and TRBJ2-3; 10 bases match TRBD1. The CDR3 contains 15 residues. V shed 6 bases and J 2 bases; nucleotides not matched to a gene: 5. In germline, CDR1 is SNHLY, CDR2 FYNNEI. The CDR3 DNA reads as TGTGCCAGCAGACGGGACAGGGGAAACACAGATACGCAGTATTTT. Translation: CASRRDRGNTDTQYF.

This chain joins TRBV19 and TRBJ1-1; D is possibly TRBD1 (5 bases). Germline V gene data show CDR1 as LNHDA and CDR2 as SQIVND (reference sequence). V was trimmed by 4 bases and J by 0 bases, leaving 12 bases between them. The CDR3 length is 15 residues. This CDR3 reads CASSTPTALNTEAFF. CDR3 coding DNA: TGTGCCAGTAGTACCCCGACAGCTTTGAACACTGAAGCTTTCTTT.

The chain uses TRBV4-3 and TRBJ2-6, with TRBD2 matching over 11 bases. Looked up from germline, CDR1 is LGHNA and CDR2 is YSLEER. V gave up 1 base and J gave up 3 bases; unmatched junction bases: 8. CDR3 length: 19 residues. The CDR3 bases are TGCGCCAGCAGCCAAGTGGGTATAGCGGGGGGGTTTGGGGCCAACGTCCTGACTTTC. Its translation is CASSQVGIAGGFGANVLTF.

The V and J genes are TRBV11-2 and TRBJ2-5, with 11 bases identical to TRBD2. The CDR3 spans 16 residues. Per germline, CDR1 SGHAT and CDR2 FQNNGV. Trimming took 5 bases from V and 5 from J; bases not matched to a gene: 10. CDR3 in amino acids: CASSHPSGGREETQYF. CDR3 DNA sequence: TGTGCCAGCAGCCACCCTAGCGGGGGGAGGGAGGAGACCCAGTACTTC.

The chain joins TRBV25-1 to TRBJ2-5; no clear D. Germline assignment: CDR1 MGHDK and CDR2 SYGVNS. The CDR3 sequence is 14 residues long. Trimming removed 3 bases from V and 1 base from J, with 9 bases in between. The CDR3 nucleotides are TGTGCCAGCAGTGAGCCCGGGCTCCAAGAGACCCAGTACTTC. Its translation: CASSEPGLQETQYF.

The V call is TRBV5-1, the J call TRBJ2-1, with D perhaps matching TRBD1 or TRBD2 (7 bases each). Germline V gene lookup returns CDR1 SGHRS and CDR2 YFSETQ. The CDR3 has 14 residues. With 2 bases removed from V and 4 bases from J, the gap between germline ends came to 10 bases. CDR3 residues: CASSFQGGYNEQFF. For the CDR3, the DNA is TGCGCCAGCAGCTTTCAGGGGGGGTACAATGAGCAGTTCTTC.

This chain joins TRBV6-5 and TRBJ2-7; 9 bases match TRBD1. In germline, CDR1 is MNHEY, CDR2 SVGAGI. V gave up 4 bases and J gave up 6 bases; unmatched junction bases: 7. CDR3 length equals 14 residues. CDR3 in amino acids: CASSFRDRAPEQYF. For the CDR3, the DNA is TGTGCCAGCAGTTTCCGGGACAGGGCGCCCGAGCAGTACTTC.

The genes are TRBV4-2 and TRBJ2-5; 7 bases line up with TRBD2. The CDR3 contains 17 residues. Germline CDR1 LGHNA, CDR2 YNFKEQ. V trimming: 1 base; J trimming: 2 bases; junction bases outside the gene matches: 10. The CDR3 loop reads CASSQVTLGGIQETQYF. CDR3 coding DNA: TGTGCCAGCAGCCAAGTTACCCTGGGGGGGATTCAAGAGACCCAGTACTTC.

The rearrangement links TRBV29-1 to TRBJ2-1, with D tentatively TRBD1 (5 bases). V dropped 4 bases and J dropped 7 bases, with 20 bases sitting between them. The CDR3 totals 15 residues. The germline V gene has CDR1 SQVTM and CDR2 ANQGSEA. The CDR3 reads CSVGPPGNPGNEQFF. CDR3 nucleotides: TGCAGCGTTGGGCCCCCAGGGAACCCCGGGAATGAGCAGTTCTTC.

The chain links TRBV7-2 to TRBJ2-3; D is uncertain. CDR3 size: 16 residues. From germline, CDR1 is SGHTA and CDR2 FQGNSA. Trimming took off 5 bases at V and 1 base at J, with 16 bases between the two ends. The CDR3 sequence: CASSPGPSRGTDTQYF. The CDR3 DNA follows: TGTGCCAGCAGCCCTGGGCCGAGCCGGGGCACAGATACGCAGTATTTT.

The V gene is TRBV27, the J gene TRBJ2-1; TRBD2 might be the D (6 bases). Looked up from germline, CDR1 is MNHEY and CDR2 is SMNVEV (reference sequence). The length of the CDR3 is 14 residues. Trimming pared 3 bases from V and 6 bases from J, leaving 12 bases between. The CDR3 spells CASSLSGVFNEQFF. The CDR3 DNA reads TGTGCCAGCAGTTTGTCGGGGGTTTTCAATGAGCAGTTCTTC.

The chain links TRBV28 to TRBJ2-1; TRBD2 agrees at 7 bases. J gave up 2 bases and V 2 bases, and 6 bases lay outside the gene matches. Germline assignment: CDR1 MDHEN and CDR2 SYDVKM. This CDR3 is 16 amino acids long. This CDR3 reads CASSLGGSRTYNEQFF. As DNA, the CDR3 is TGTGCCAGCAGTTTAGGCGGGAGCCGAACCTACAATGAGCAGTTCTTC.

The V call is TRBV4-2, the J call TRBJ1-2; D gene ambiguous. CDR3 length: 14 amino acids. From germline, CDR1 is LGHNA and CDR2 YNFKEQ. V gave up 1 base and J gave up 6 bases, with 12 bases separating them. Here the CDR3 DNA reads TGTGCCAGCAGCCAAGTTAATCGGAGGGATGGCTACACCTTC. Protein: CASSQVNRRDGYTF.

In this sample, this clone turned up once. CDR3 in amino acids: CASSRQANYGYTF. The DNA for the CDR3 is TGTGCCAGTTCCCGACAGGCTAACTATGGCTACACCTTC. V gene TRBV19 combines with J gene TRBJ1-2; D possibly corresponds to TRBD1 (6 bases). V was pared by 8 bases and J by 0 bases, with 10 bases between. Germline CDR1 and CDR2: LNHDA and SQIVND (reference sequence). This CDR3 is 13 amino acids long. The variable domain in full, with the rest retrieved from reference TRBV19 and TRBJ1-2, is DGGITQSPKYLFRKEGQNVTLSCEQNLNHDAMYWYRQDPGQGLRLIYYSQIVNDFQKGDIAEGYSVSREKKESFPLTVTSAQKNPTAFYLCASSRQANYGYTFGSGTRLTVV.

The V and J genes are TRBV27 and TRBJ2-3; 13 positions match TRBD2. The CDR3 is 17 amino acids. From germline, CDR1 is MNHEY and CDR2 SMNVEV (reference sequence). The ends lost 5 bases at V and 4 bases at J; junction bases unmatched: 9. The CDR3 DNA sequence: TGTGCCAGCAGTCTAAGGACTAGCGGGAGAGTGTCAGATACGCAGTATTTT. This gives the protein CASSLRTSGRVSDTQYF.

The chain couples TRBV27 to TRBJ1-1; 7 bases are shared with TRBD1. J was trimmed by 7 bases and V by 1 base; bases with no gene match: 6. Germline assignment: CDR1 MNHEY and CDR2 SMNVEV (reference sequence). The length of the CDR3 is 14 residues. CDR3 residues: CASSLLDRSSEAFF. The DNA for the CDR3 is TGTGCCAGCAGTTTATTGGACAGGTCGAGTGAAGCTTTCTTT.

Here the CDR3 reads CASSYEGRYGYTF. CDR3 DNA: TGTGCCAGCAGTTACGAGGGTCGCTATGGCTACACCTTC. V is TRBV6-6 and J is TRBJ1-2; D gene ambiguous. The ends were cut back, 2 bases at V and 4 bases at J, with 8 bases in the middle. This CDR3 has 13 amino acids. Germline values: CDR1 MNHNY, CDR2 SVGAGI (reference sequence).

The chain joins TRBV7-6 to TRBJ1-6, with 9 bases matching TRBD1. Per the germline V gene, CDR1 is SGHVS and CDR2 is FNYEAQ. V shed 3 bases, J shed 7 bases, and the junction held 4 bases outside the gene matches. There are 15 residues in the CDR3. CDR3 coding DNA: TGTGCCAGCAGCTTTTCCGGGACAGGGAATTCACCCCTCCACTTT. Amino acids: CASSFSGTGNSPLHF.

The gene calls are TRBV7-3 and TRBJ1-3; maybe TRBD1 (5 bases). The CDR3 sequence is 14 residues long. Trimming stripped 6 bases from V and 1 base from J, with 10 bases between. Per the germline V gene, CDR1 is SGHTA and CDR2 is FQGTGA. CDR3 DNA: TGTGCCAGCAGTAGGGGATCATCTGGAAACACCATATATTTT. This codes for CASSRGSSGNTIYF. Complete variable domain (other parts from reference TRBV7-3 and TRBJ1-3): GAGVSQTPSNKVTEKGKYVELRCDPISGHTALYWYRQSLGQGPEFLIYFQGTGAADDSGLPNDRFFAVRPEGSVSTLKIQRTERGDSAVYLCASSRGSSGNTIYFGEGSWLTVV.

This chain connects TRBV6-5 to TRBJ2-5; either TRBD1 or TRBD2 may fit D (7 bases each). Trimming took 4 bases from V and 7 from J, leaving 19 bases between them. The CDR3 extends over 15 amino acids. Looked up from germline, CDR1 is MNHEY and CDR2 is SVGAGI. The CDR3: CASSSPGQSGGTQYF. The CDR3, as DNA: TGTGCCAGCAGTTCCCCGGGACAGTCGGGGGGGACCCAGTACTTC.

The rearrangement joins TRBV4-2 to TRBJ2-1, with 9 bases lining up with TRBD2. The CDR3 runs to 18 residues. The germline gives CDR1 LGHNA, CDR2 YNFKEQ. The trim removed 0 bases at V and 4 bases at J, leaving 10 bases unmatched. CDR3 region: CASSQEGLAGWGYNEQFF. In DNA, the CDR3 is TGTGCCAGCAGCCAAGAGGGGCTAGCGGGATGGGGGTACAATGAGCAGTTCTTC.

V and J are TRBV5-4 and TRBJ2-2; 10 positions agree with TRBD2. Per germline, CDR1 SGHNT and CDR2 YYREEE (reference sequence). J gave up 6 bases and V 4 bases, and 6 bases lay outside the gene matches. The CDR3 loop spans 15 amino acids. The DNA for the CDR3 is TGTGCCAGCAGCCGGAGCGGGAGGGCCTCCGGGGAGCTGTTTTTT. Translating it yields CASSRSGRASGELFF.

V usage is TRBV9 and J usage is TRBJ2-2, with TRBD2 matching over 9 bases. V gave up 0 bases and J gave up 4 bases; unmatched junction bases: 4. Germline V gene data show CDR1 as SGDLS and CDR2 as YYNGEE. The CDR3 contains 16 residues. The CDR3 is CASSVGAGGPTGELFF. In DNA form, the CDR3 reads TGTGCCAGCAGCGTAGGGGCGGGAGGGCCCACCGGGGAGCTGTTTTTT. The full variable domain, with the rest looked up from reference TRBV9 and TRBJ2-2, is DSGVTQTPKHLITATGQRVTLRCSPRSGDLSVYWYQQSLDQGLQFLIQYYNGEERAKGNILERFSAQQFPDLHSELNLSSLELGDSALYFCASSVGAGGPTGELFFGEGSRLTVL.

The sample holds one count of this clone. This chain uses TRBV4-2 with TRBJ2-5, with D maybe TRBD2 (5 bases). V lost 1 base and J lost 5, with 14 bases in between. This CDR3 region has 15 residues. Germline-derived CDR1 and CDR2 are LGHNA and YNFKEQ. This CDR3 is CASSQVVGPGETQYF. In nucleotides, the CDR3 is TGTGCCAGCAGCCAAGTAGTCGGGCCGGGGGAGACCCAGTACTTC.

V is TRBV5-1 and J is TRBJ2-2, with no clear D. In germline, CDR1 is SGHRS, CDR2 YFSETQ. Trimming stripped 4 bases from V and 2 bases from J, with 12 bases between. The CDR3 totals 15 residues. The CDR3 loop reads CASSPALGNTGELFF. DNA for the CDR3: TGCGCCAGCAGCCCGGCGCTAGGCAACACCGGGGAGCTGTTTTTT. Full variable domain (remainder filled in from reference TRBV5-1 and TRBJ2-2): KAGVTQTPRYLIKTRGQQVTLSCSPISGHRSVSWYQQTPGQGLQFLFEYFSETQRNKGNFPGRFSGRQFSNSRSEMNVSTLELGDSALYLCASSPALGNTGELFFGEGSRLTVL.

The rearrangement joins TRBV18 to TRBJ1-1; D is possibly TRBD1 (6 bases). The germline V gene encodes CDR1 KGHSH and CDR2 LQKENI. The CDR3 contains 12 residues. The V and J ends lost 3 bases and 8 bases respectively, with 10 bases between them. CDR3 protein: CASSPRTAEAFF. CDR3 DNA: TGTGCCAGCTCACCCCGGACAGCCGAAGCTTTCTTT.

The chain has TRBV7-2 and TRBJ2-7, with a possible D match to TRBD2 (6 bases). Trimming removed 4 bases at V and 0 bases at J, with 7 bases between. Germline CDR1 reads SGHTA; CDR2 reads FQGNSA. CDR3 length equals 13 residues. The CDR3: CASSSAGSYEQYF. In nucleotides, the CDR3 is TGTGCCAGCAGCTCAGCGGGCTCCTACGAGCAGTACTTC.